Below, 2 T cell receptor beta chains from the same sample are listed, as sequenced in a study of T cells in tumors after PD-1 blockade. Only in-frame clones appear in the TCRdb table, and some are missing; sequencing was by immunoSEQ multiplex PCR. The sample yields more than 20,000 clones, about 77% seen once. The input for sequencing was PBMCs, taken before anti-PD-1 treatment. Receptors were obtained from a human donor with basal cell carcinoma.

The J gene is TRBJ2-7, the V gene TRBV5-1; D ambiguous. The CDR3 has 13 residues. Germline CDR1 is SGHRS and CDR2 is YFSETQ. With 0 bases removed from V and 6 bases from J, the gap between germline ends came to 10 bases. In DNA, the CDR3 is TGCGCCAGCAGCTTGGTAGGTCAGCGCGAGCAGTACTTC. This codes for CASSLVGQREQYF.

This chain links TRBV18 with TRBJ2-2, with D unresolved. The V and J ends lost 5 bases and 1 base respectively, with 5 bases between them. This CDR3 contains 13 residues. Germline values: CDR1 KGHSH, CDR2 LQKENI. The DNA for the CDR3 is TGTGCCAGCTCAGAGTGGAACACCGGGGAGCTGTTTTTT. Translation gives CASSEWNTGELFF.